This T cell receptor beta chain was captured in a study of blood T cells in healthy people across ages. General study findings and limits: Naive T cell percentage by flow cytometry tracked strongly with beta diversity.

The use of a sample-barcoded 5' primer and a J-beta primer mix characterized a second PCR of about 7 to 12 cycles. The template-switch adaptor, which had 12 random nucleotides, put a tag on each cDNA molecule. Via MiXCR, TCRdb re-called the 5' RACE reads, giving one row per CDR3 protein. Of about 1.5 million distinct CDR3 sequences in the sample, roughly 43% were seen once. CDR1 and CDR2 from the germline V gene are PRHDT and FYEKMQ (reference sequence). With 5 bases removed from V and 11 bases from J, the gap between germline ends came to 18 bases. CDR3 length equals 13 residues. As for this clonotype: Its cognate antigen is unknown.

The amount of total RNA extracted per sample was at least 5 micrograms. The chain recombines TRBV13 with TRBJ2-5, with D tentatively TRBD2 (6 bases). The material sequenced was blood. The receptor's source is a woman between 18 and 29 years old in good health. As DNA, the CDR3 is TGTGCCAGCAGCGCCCCTAGCGCCAATGAGCAGTACTTC. It specifies CASSAPSANEQYF.